These 24 T cell receptor beta chains originate from one sample sequenced in a study of Graves' ophthalmopathy and Graves' hyperthyroidism. RNA transcripts provided the template for amplifying TCR beta CDR3 regions. RT-PCR with HTBI primers came first, then second-round multiplex PCR. TCRdb ran MiXCR on the multiplex PCR reads and lists one entry per CDR3 protein. The profile covers about 380,000 distinct CDR3 sequences, with 15% appearing a single time and about 7% taken by the ten largest. Sample: peripheral blood. Every receptor here comes from a woman aged 18-30 years with stable Graves' hyperthyroidism.

The chain recombines TRBV3-1 with TRBJ1-1; D perhaps matches TRBD1 (6 bases). The CDR3 loop spans 14 amino acids. Germline CDR1 and CDR2: LGHDT and YNNKEL (reference sequence). Between the trimmed V and J ends, which lost 1 base and 1 base, there was a span of 7 bases. The CDR3 loop is CASSQVQGNTEAFF. In DNA form, the CDR3 reads TGTGCCAGCAGCCAAGTACAGGGGAACACTGAAGCTTTCTTT.

Many counts were recorded for this clonotype. The chain carries TRBV12-3 or TRBV12-4 and TRBJ1-1; D remains ambiguous. There are 16 residues in the CDR3. Trimming cost V 6 bases and J 1 base, with 18 bases left between them. CDR3 nucleotides: TGTGCCAGCAGCCCCTTCGCCGATCAAAGGAACACTGAAGCTTTCTTT. Translated, it gives CASSPFADQRNTEAFF.

The chain is built from TRBV7-6 and TRBJ1-5; 10 positions agree with TRBD1. With 5 bases clipped from V and 6 bases from J, the junction kept 7 bases outside the gene matches. This CDR3 comprises 15 residues. In germline, CDR1 is SGHVS, CDR2 FNYEAQ. Written as DNA, the CDR3 is TGTGCCAGCAGCAAAGGGACAGGGGTAGGTCAGCCCCAGCATTTT. This sequence encodes CASSKGTGVGQPQHF. The variable domain in full, with the rest retrieved from reference TRBV7-6 and TRBJ1-5, is GAGVSQSPRYKVTKRGQDVALRCDPISGHVSLYWYRQALGQGPEFLTYFNYEAQQDKSGLPNDRFSAERPEGSISTLTIQRTEQRDSAMYRCASSKGTGVGQPQHFGDGTRLSIL.

Ten or more counts support this clonotype. The junction departs from germline at one end; a sequencing error may be responsible. CDR3 protein: CASSWGTVYERYF. The CDR3 region has the DNA TGTGCCAGCAGCTGGGGGACCGTCTACGAGCGGTACTTC. The chain is built from TRBV7-9 and TRBJ2-7; D tentatively fits TRBD1 or TRBD2 (5 bases each). The CDR3 covers 13 residues. Germline CDR1 SEHNR, CDR2 FQNEAQ (reference sequence).

Ten or more counts support this clonotype. The V gene is TRBV2, the J gene TRBJ2-5, with D unresolved. Between the trimmed V and J ends, which lost 3 bases and 2 bases, there was a span of 10 bases. This CDR3 has 14 residues. The germline V gene has CDR1 SNHLY and CDR2 FYNNEI. CDR3 in DNA: TGTGCCAGCAGTGACCGGCCAGAACAAGAGACCCAGTACTTC. This gives the protein CASSDRPEQETQYF.

This clonotype was seen repeatedly, ten times or more. The chain combines TRBV6-1 with TRBJ2-7, with 8 bases fitting TRBD2. J lost 5 bases, V lost 8 bases, and 17 bases had no gene match. Germline CDR1 and CDR2: MNHNS and SASEGT. The CDR3 contains 16 residues. CDR3 in DNA: TGTGCCAGCGTACAGGACGGGGGGGCGCCTGGTAACGAGCAGTACTTC. As protein: CASVQDGGAPGNEQYF.

As for this clonotype: The junction and the germline gene differ at one end; a read error may be behind it. The CDR3 DNA is TGTGCCAGCAGTTTAGATTCGTGGTTTGGGAGGGGAGGCAAAAACATTAAGTACTTC. Translation gives CASSLDSWFGRGGKNIKYF. The chain uses TRBV12-3 or TRBV12-4 and TRBJ2-4; 7 bases fit TRBD2. The CDR3 sequence is 19 residues long.

This clonotype showed up many times. The rearrangement links TRBV2 to TRBJ1-1; possibly TRBD1 for D (6 bases). CDR1 and CDR2 (germline): SNHLY, FYNNEI. This CDR3 spans 14 amino acids. V was clipped by 4 bases and J by 1 base, with 10 bases between them. The CDR3 bases are TGTGCCAGCAGTGCCGACAGGACGAACACTGAAGCTTTCTTT. Translating it yields CASSADRTNTEAFF.

This clonotype was seen only once. The chain carries TRBV7-6 and TRBJ1-1; D not certain. CDR1 and CDR2 from the germline V gene are SGHVS and FNYEAQ. Between the trimmed V and J ends, which lost 1 base and 4 bases, there was a span of 13 bases. This CDR3 spans 15 amino acids. The CDR3 coding sequence is TGTGCCAGCAGCTTAGGGGTGGGATGGACCACTGAAGCTTTCTTT. This translates into CASSLGVGWTTEAFF.

Remarks on this clonotype: A much larger clone lies a single base off, so this may be a read error. The conserved phenylalanine or tryptophan is not found at the CDR3 terminus, so this likely reflects a read error. V and J are TRBV29-1 and TRBJ2-7, with TRBD1 matching over 7 bases. This CDR3 has 13 residues. Per germline, CDR1 SQVTM and CDR2 ANQGSEA. The V gene end was trimmed by 7 bases and the J gene end by 7 bases; junction bases not matched to a gene: 13. CDR3 residues: CSADVTGDGEQYC. CDR3 bases: TGCAGCGCCGATGTTACAGGGGACGGAGAGCAGTACTGC.

This clonotype was observed a handful of times. The V call is TRBV4-1, the J call TRBJ1-2; D call uncertain. The V end lost 1 base, the J end lost 0 bases, and 6 bases lay between the germline ends. The V gene's germline CDR1 is MGHRA and CDR2 YSYEKL. This CDR3 comprises 14 residues. The CDR3 DNA sequence: TGCGCCAGCAGCCAAGGTCCGGCTAACTATGGCTACACCTTC. Amino acid sequence: CASSQGPANYGYTF.

This clonotype occurred many times. The genes are TRBV5-1 and TRBJ1-6; 8 nucleotides agree with TRBD1. Germline V gene data show CDR1 as SGHRS and CDR2 as YFSETQ. The CDR3 loop spans 14 amino acids. With V trimmed by 4 bases and J by 7 bases, 4 bases remained unmatched. CDR3 in amino acids: CASSPGTGNSPLHF. The CDR3 region has the DNA TGCGCCAGCAGCCCCGGGACAGGCAATTCACCCCTCCACTTT. Using reference TRBV5-1 and TRBJ1-6 for the parts outside the CDR3, the full variable domain is KAGVTQTPRYLIKTRGQQVTLSCSPISGHRSVSWYQQTPGQGLQFLFEYFSETQRNKGNFPGRFSGRQFSNSRSEMNVSTLELGDSALYLCASSPGTGNSPLHFGNGTRLTVT.

The table lists this clonotype with many counts. The chain couples TRBV7-2 to TRBJ2-7; the match to TRBD2 covers 7 bases. Germline V gives CDR1 SGHTA, CDR2 FQGNSA. The CDR3 sequence is 15 residues long. After removal of 1 base from V and 1 base from J, the junction contained 4 bases not matched to a gene. Here the CDR3 reads CASSLGSGKSYEQYF. The CDR3 DNA is TGTGCCAGCAGCTTAGGCAGCGGGAAGTCCTACGAGCAGTACTTC. Based on the CDR3 plus reference TRBV7-2 and TRBJ2-7, the full variable domain is GAGVSQSPSNKVTEKGKDVELRCDPISGHTALYWYRQSLGQGLEFLIYFQGNSAPDKSGLPSDRFSAERTGGSVSTLTIQRTQQEDSAVYLCASSLGSGKSYEQYFGPGTRLTVT.

This clonotype was picked up one time. This chain links TRBV11-2 with TRBJ2-7, with D perhaps assigned TRBD1 or TRBD2 (11 bases each). Germline assignment: CDR1 SGHAT and CDR2 FQNNGV. There are 19 residues in the CDR3. V dropped 3 bases and J dropped 3 bases, with 27 bases sitting between them. For the CDR3, the DNA is TGTGCCAGCAGCTTTTATAGCGGGGGGGCCGGGACAGGGGGCTACGAGCAGTACTTC. It translates to CASSFYSGGAGTGGYEQYF.

This clonotype was detected only once. An end of the junction differs from the germline gene, which may be a read error. The rearrangement joins TRBV20-1 to TRBJ2-7, with D unresolved. The CDR3 is made up of 13 amino acids. Per the germline V gene, CDR1 is DFQATT and CDR2 is SNEGSKA (reference sequence). The CDR3 spells CSASRSQTGEQCF. CDR3 nucleotide sequence: TGCAGTGCTAGTAGGTCCCAGACTGGAGAGCAGTGCTTC.

This clonotype was seen at least ten times. The J gene is TRBJ2-5, the V gene TRBV11-2; possibly TRBD1 for D (6 bases). Per germline, CDR1 SGHAT and CDR2 FQNNGV. V shed 5 bases and J shed 3 bases, with 7 bases lying between them. The CDR3 covers 12 residues. The CDR3 sequence: CASSEGEETQYF. The CDR3 nucleotides are TGTGCCAGCAGCGAGGGGGAAGAGACCCAGTACTTC. Full variable domain (remainder filled in from reference TRBV11-2 and TRBJ2-5): EAGVAQSPRYKIIEKRQSVAFWCNPISGHATLYWYQQILGQGPKLLIQFQNNGVVDDSQLPKDRFSAERLKGVDSTLKIQPAKLEDSAVYLCASSEGEETQYFGPGTRLLVL.

This clonotype was detected many times. The chain employs TRBV12-3 or TRBV12-4 and TRBJ1-6; 7 nucleotides align to TRBD1. The CDR3 totals 12 residues. The V and J ends lost 8 bases and 7 bases, in that order; junction bases with no gene match: 2. CDR3: CASRDRNSPLHF. The CDR3 coding sequence is TGTGCCAGCCGGGACAGAAATTCACCCCTCCACTTT.

V and J are TRBV11-3 and TRBJ1-6; the D gene is possibly TRBD1 (5 bases). Trimming shortened V by 5 bases and J by 8 bases, and 13 bases separated the two germline ends. Germline V lookup: CDR1 SGHNT, CDR2 YENEEA. The CDR3 has 14 amino acids. The CDR3 DNA reads as TGTGCCAGCAGCCCTCGGGGGGTGGATTCACCCCTCCACTTT. Amino acid sequence: CASSPRGVDSPLHF.

In its sample, this clonotype was seen many times. This chain joins TRBV24-1 and TRBJ1-2; TRBD1 matches at 9 bases. The CDR3 sequence is 17 residues long. V lost 1 base to trimming and J lost 4 bases; unmatched junction nucleotides: 9. The germline CDR1 and CDR2 sequences are KGHDR and SFDVKD. CDR3 region: CATSDFYRGQSGYGYTF. For the CDR3, the DNA is TGTGCCACCAGTGATTTCTACAGGGGGCAATCGGGCTATGGCTACACCTTC.

In this sample, this clonotype turned up many times. The chain recombines TRBV10-3 with TRBJ1-2; D is perhaps TRBD1 (5 bases). V was trimmed by 8 bases and J by 8 bases, leaving 18 bases between them. Germline assignment: CDR1 ENHRY and CDR2 SYGVKD. The CDR3 loop spans 13 amino acids. The CDR3 reads CAILGTGGYGYTF. The DNA for the CDR3 is TGTGCCATCCTTGGGACGGGGGGTTACGGCTACACCTTC.

The sample holds many counts of this clonotype. The J gene is TRBJ1-2, the V gene TRBV19, with 7 bases identical to TRBD1. The CDR3 covers 14 residues. J was trimmed by 3 bases and V by 3 bases; bases with no gene match: 4. Germline CDR1 is LNHDA and CDR2 is SQIVND (reference sequence). The CDR3 nucleotides read TGTGCCAGTAGTATTGGGACAGCCCACTATGGCTACACCTTC. It translates to CASSIGTAHYGYTF.

This clonotype was recorded at least ten times. A clone one base away is much larger, so this may be a read error. The chain couples TRBV6-1 to TRBJ1-5; D is ambiguous. The germline CDR1 and CDR2 sequences are MNHNS and SASEGT. Trimming removed 4 bases from V and 1 base from J, with 5 bases in between. The CDR3 contains 13 residues. CDR3 amino acids: CASSAKSNQPQHF. The CDR3 DNA is TGTGCCAGCAGTGCTAAGAGCAATCAGCCCCAGCATTTT.

This chain uses TRBV14 with TRBJ1-2; 7 positions match TRBD1. Trimming cost V 0 bases and J 4 bases; bases outside gene matches: 11. Germline CDR1 reads SGHDN; CDR2 reads FVKESK. The CDR3 is 17 amino acids. CDR3 bases: TGTGCCAGCAGCCAAGAATCTTCAAGGACAGGCGTCTATGGCTACACCTTC. Its protein product is CASSQESSRTGVYGYTF.

This clonotype was observed at least ten times. The CDR3: CATSRRDIYNSPLHF. The CDR3, as DNA: TGTGCCACCAGCAGAAGGGACATTTATAATTCACCCCTCCACTTT. This chain links TRBV15 with TRBJ1-6, with a tentative D call TRBD1 (6 bases). The CDR3 contains 15 residues. Per the germline V gene, CDR1 is LNHNV and CDR2 is YYDKDF (reference sequence). The ends were cut back, 2 bases at V and 4 bases at J, with 9 bases in the middle.